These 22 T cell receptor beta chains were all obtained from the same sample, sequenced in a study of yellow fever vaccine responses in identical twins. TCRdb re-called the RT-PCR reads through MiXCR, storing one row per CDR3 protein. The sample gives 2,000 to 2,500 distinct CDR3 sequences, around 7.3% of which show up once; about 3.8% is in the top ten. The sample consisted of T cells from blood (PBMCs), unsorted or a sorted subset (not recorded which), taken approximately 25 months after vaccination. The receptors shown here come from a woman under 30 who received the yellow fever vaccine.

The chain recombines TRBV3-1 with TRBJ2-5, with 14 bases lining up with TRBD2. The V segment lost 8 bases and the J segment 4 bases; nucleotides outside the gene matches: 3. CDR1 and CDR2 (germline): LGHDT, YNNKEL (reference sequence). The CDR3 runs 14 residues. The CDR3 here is CASLGLAGGETQYF. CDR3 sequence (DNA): TGTGCCAGCCTCGGACTAGCGGGAGGAGAGACCCAGTACTTC.

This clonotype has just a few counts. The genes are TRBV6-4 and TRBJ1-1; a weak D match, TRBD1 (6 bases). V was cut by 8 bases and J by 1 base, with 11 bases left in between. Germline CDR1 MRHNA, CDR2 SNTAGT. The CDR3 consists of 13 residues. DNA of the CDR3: TGTGCCAGCGCTACAGGGTCGAACACTGAAGCTTTCTTT. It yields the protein CASATGSNTEAFF.

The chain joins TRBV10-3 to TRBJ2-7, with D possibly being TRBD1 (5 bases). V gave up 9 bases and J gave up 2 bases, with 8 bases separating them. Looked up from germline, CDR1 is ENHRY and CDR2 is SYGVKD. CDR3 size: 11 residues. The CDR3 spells CAMTDTYEQYF. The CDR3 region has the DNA TGTGCCATGACAGATACCTACGAGCAGTACTTC.

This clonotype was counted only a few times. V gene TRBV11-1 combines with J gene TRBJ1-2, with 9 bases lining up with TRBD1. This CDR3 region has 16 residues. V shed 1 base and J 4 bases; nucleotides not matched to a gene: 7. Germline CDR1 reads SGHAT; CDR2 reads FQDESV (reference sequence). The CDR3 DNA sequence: TGTGCCAGCAGCTTAGGACCGGGACAGGGCGTCTATGGCTACACCTTC. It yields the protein CASSLGPGQGVYGYTF. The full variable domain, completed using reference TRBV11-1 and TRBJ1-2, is EAEVAQSPRYKITEKSQAVAFWCDPISGHATLYWYRQILGQGPELLVQFQDESVVDDSQLPKDRFSAERLKGVDSTLKIQPAELGDSAMYLCASSLGPGQGVYGYTFGSGTRLTVV.

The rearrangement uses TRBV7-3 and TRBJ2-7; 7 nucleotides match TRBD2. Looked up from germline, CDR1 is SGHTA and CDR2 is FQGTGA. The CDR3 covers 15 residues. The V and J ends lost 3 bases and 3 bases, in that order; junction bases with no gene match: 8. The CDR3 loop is CASSFYGGEGYEQYF. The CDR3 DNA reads TGTGCCAGCAGCTTCTACGGTGGGGAGGGCTACGAGCAGTACTTC.

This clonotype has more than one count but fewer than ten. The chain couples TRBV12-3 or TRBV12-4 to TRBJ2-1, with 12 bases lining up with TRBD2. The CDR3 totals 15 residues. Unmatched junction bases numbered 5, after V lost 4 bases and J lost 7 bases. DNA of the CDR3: TGTGCCAGCAGTTCTACCGGACTAGCGGGAAATGAGCAGTTCTTC. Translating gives CASSSTGLAGNEQFF.

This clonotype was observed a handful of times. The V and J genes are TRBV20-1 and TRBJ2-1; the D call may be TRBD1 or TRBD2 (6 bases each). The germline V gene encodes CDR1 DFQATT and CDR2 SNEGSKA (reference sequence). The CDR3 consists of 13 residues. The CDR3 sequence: CSGKGDFYNEQFF. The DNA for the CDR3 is TGCAGCGGGAAGGGGGACTTTTACAATGAGCAGTTCTTC.

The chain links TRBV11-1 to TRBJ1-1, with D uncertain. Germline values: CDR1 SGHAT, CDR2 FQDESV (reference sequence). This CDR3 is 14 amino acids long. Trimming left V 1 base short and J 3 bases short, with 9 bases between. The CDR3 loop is CASSLEPSDTEAFF. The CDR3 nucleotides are TGTGCCAGCAGCTTAGAGCCATCGGACACTGAAGCTTTCTTT.

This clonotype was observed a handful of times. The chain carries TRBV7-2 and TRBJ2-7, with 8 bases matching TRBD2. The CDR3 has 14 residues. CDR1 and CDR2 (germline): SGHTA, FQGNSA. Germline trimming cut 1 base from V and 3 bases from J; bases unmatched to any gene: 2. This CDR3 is CASSLGAGDYEQYF. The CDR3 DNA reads TGTGCCAGCAGCTTAGGAGCGGGGGACTACGAGCAGTACTTC.

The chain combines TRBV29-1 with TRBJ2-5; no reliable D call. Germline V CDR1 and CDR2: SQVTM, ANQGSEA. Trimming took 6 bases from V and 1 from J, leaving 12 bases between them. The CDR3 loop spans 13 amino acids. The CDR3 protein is CSVMDRAQETQYF. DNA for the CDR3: TGCAGCGTCATGGACCGAGCCCAAGAGACCCAGTACTTC.

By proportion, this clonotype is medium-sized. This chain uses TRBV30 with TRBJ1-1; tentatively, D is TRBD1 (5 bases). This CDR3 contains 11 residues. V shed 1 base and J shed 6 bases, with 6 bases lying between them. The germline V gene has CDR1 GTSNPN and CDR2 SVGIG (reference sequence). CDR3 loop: CAWSDRPEAFF. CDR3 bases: TGTGCCTGGAGTGACAGGCCTGAAGCTTTCTTT.

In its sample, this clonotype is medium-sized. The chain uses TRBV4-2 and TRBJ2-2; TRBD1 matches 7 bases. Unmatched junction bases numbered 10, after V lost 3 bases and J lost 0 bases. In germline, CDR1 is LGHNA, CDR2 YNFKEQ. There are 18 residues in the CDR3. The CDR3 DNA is TGTGCCAGCAGCCACGCCGGGACAGTCTACGCGAACACCGGGGAGCTGTTTTTT. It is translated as CASSHAGTVYANTGELFF.

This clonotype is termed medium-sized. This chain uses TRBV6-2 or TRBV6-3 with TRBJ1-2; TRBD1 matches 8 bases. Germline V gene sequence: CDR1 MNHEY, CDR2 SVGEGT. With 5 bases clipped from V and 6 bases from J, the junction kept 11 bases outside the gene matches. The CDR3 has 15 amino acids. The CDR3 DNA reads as TGTGCCAGCAGTCGACCCCCGGACAGGGCTCATGGCTACACCTTC. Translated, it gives CASSRPPDRAHGYTF.

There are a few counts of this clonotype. The CDR3 sequence: CASSDSSLAGDTDTQYF. In DNA, the CDR3 is TGTGCCAGCAGTGACTCGTCTCTAGCGGGGGACACAGATACGCAGTATTTT. This sequence joins TRBV6-4 and TRBJ2-3; 10 nucleotides line up with TRBD2. V trimming: 0 bases; J trimming: 2 bases; junction bases outside the gene matches: 5. The CDR3 extends over 17 amino acids. CDR1 is MRHNA, CDR2 SNTAGT, per germline.

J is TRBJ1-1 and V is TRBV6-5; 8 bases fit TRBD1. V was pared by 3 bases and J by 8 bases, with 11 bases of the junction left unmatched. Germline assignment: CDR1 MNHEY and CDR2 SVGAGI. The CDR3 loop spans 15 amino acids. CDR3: CASSYSQGALPEAFF. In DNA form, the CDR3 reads TGTGCCAGCAGTTATTCGCAGGGGGCATTACCCGAAGCTTTCTTT.

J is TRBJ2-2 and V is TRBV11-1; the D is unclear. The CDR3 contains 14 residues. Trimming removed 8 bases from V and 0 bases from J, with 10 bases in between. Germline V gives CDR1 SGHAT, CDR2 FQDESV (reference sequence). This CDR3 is CASEVWANTGELFF. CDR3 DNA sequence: TGTGCCAGCGAAGTCTGGGCGAACACCGGGGAGCTGTTTTTT.

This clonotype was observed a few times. Here the CDR3 DNA reads TGTGCCAGCAGACCTCGGACGAACCCGAGCACCGGGGAGCTGTTTTTT. Protein sequence: CASRPRTNPSTGELFF. J is TRBJ2-2 and V is TRBV12-3 or TRBV12-4; D not certain. This CDR3 is 16 amino acids long. V shed 6 bases and J shed 4 bases, with 18 bases lying between them.

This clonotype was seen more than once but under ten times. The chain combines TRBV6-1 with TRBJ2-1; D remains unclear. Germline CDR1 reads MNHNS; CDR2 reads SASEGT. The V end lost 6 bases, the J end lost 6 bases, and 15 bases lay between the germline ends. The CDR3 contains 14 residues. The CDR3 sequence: CASREDGWINEQFF. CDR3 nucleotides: TGTGCCAGCAGAGAGGACGGGTGGATCAATGAGCAGTTCTTC.

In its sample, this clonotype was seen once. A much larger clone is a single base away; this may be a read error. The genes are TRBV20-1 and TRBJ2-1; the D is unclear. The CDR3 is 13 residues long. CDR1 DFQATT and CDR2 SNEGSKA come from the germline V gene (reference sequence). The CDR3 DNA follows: TGCAGTGTTAGAGATCGCGCCGACAATGAGCAGTTCTTC. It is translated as CSVRDRADNEQFF.

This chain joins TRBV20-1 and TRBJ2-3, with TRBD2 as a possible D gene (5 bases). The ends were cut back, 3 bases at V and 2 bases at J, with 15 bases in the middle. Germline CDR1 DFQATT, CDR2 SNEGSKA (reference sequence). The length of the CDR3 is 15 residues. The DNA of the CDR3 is TGCAGTGCTAGGGGATCCGGACTTTCCACAGATACGCAGTATTTT. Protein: CSARGSGLSTDTQYF.

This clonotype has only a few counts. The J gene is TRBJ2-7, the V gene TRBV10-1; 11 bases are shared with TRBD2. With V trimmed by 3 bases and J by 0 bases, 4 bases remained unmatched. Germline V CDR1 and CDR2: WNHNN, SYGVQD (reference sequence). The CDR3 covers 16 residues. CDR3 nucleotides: TGCGCCAGCAGTGACCCCGGGACTAGCGGCTCCTACGAGCAGTACTTC. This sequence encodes CASSDPGTSGSYEQYF.

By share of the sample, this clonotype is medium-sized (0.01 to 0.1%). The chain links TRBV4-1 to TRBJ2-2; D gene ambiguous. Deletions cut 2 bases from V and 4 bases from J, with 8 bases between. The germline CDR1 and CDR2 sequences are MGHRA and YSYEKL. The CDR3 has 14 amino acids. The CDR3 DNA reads TGCGCCAGCAGCCAATGGGGTGTCACCGGGGAGCTGTTTTTT. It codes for CASSQWGVTGELFF.